One sample yielded the 10 T cell receptor beta chains listed below, sequenced in a study of T cell repertoires in cytomegalovirus infection (dated by TCRdb to the late 2010s). The data were produced on an Illumina HiSeq 1500. The public reads were quality trimmed at Q25 with fastp and then assembled into clones with MiXCR by TCRdb, keeping productive beta chains. Under each unique CDR3 protein, matching rows form one entry showing the most common genes and DNA. The sample table shows approximately 750,000 distinct CDR3 sequences, and about a third are seen once. Under 3.5% of the sample is held by the ten biggest clonotypes. The sample was PBMCs. These receptors all come from a human donor in good health (CMV status not recorded). Some clones in this sample may be carry-over from other donors' samples.

This clonotype was seen more than once but under ten times. The J gene is TRBJ1-4, the V gene TRBV11-2; D remains ambiguous. CDR1 and CDR2 from the germline V gene are SGHAT and FQNNGV. The CDR3 is 15 residues long. V gave up 7 bases and J gave up 4 bases, with 16 bases separating them. The CDR3 loop reads CASTGSPGFNEKLFF. The CDR3 DNA reads as TGTGCCAGCACCGGGAGCCCGGGGTTTAATGAAAAACTGTTTTTT.

The chain uses TRBV7-9 and TRBJ2-5; D possibly corresponds to TRBD2 (7 bases). The V gene lost 4 bases and the J gene lost 2 bases, with 17 bases spanning the gap. Per germline, CDR1 SEHNR and CDR2 FQNEAQ (reference sequence). CDR3 length: 16 residues. The CDR3 reads CASSSFPGGLQETQYF. CDR3 nucleotides: TGTGCCAGCAGCTCTTTCCCGGGGGGCCTTCAAGAGACCCAGTACTTC. The variable domain in full, completed from reference TRBV7-9 and TRBJ2-5, reads DTGVSQNPRHKITKRGQNVTFRCDPISEHNRLYWYRQTLGQGPEFLTYFQNEAQLEKSRLLSDRFSAERPKGSFSTLEIQRTEQGDSAMYLCASSSFPGGLQETQYFGPGTRLLVL.

The chain links TRBV3-1 to TRBJ2-4, with D perhaps TRBD2 (5 bases). Trimming cost V 3 bases and J 0 bases, with 18 bases left between them. The CDR3 contains 18 residues. Germline V gene data show CDR1 as LGHDT and CDR2 as YNNKEL (reference sequence). The CDR3, as DNA: TGTGCCAGCAGCCATCGTTCTCCGGACTCACTAGCCAAAAACATTCAGTACTTC. It translates to CASSHRSPDSLAKNIQYF.

The chain joins TRBV28 to TRBJ2-5, with a possible D match to TRBD1 (6 bases). Looked up from germline, CDR1 is MDHEN and CDR2 is SYDVKM. Trimming cost V 4 bases and J 1 base, with 16 bases left between them. The CDR3 sequence is 16 residues long. The CDR3 here is CASSSPRDTTQETQYF. The DNA for the CDR3 is TGTGCCAGCAGTTCCCCTAGGGACACCACCCAAGAGACCCAGTACTTC.

This clonotype was seen a handful of times. The chain is built from TRBV4-3 and TRBJ1-1; weak D call: TRBD1 (6 bases). Per the germline V gene, CDR1 is LGHNA and CDR2 is YSLEER. Trimming took off 3 bases at V and 1 base at J, with 9 bases between the two ends. The CDR3 sequence is 14 residues long. The CDR3 nucleotides read TGCGCCAGCAGCCAGACAGGTGGGAACACTGAAGCTTTCTTT. Its protein product is CASSQTGGNTEAFF.

This clonotype was seen more than once but under ten times. The chain has TRBV7-3 and TRBJ2-3, with D uncertain. Germline V lookup: CDR1 SGHTA, CDR2 FQGTGA. The CDR3 sequence is 14 residues long. V was clipped by 5 bases and J by 3 bases, with 12 bases between them. The CDR3, as DNA: TGTGCCAGCAGCCGCGTAGCTGGTACAGATACGCAGTATTTT. Translation gives CASSRVAGTDTQYF.

This clonotype was observed a few times. V gene TRBV28 combines with J gene TRBJ2-5; TRBD1 is a possible D gene (7 bases). Trimming pared 3 bases from V and 4 bases from J, leaving 12 bases between. The CDR3 contains 14 residues. Germline V gives CDR1 MDHEN, CDR2 SYDVKM. CDR3 bases: TGTGCCAGCAGTTTGACAGGGAGGCGAGAGACCCAGTACTTC. Translating it yields CASSLTGRRETQYF. The full variable domain, completed using reference TRBV28 and TRBJ2-5, is DVKVTQSSRYLVKRTGEKVFLECVQDMDHENMFWYRQDPGLGLRLIYFSYDVKMKEKGDIPEGYSVSREKKERFSLILESASTNQTSMYLCASSLTGRRETQYFGPGTRLLVL.

J is TRBJ2-5 and V is TRBV27, with a weak D call TRBD2 (5 bases). The CDR3 consists of 15 residues. The germline V and J ends were trimmed by 5 bases and 6 bases, with 19 bases remaining between them. Germline values: CDR1 MNHEY, CDR2 SMNVEV (reference sequence). The CDR3 reads CASSSPGLGGQTQYF. The CDR3, as DNA: TGTGCCAGCAGTAGCCCAGGCTTAGGAGGTCAGACCCAGTACTTC.

The table lists this clonotype with many counts. The chain is built from TRBV7-6 and TRBJ2-2; D is possibly TRBD1 (6 bases). Germline CDR1 SGHVS, CDR2 FNYEAQ. The CDR3 is made up of 16 amino acids. V was cut by 5 bases and J by 4 bases, with 17 bases left in between. The CDR3 sequence is CASSAPTGLGTGELFF. DNA of the CDR3: TGTGCCAGCAGCGCGCCTACAGGGCTTGGCACCGGGGAGCTGTTTTTT. The full variable domain, rest sourced from reference TRBV7-6 and TRBJ2-2, is GAGVSQSPRYKVTKRGQDVALRCDPISGHVSLYWYRQALGQGPEFLTYFNYEAQQDKSGLPNDRFSAERPEGSISTLTIQRTEQRDSAMYRCASSAPTGLGTGELFFGEGSRLTVL.

The chain combines TRBV6-5 with TRBJ2-7; D assignment may be TRBD1 or TRBD2 (5 bases each). CDR3 length: 13 amino acids. Trimming removed 0 bases from V and 7 bases from J, with 10 bases in between. Germline-derived CDR1 and CDR2 are MNHEY and SVGAGI. The CDR3 coding sequence is TGTGCCAGCAGTTACTCGGGGGACCAGGAGCAGTACTTC. This gives the protein CASSYSGDQEQYF.